This TCR beta chain was identified in a study of a mutant IDH1 vaccine in newly diagnosed glioma. As to this clone: The antigen is undetermined.

Time point reported: week 47, end of study. Mutant IDH1 20-mer peptide, at 300 ug, made up each vaccine dose, with topical imiquimod. This CDR3 spans 14 amino acids. V was cut by 2 bases and J by 6 bases, with 15 bases left in between. The V gene's germline CDR1 is SGHRS and CDR2 YFSETQ. The data were produced by immunoSEQ multiplex PCR, yet TCRdb's version contains in-frame clones alone and is incomplete. Seen here are around 94,000 clones, just under 90% observed once, and the top ten hold 0.77%. The chain recombines TRBV5-1 with TRBJ2-7; D is undetermined. This specimen consisted of PBMCs, obtained from a glioma patient whose treatment included an IDH1 peptide vaccine. The sequence was collected from a woman between 50 and 59 years old with glioma. CDR3 nucleotides: TGCGCCAGCAGCTTACTCTCCGGGTCGCGCGAGCAGTACTTC. It yields the protein CASSLLSGSREQYF.